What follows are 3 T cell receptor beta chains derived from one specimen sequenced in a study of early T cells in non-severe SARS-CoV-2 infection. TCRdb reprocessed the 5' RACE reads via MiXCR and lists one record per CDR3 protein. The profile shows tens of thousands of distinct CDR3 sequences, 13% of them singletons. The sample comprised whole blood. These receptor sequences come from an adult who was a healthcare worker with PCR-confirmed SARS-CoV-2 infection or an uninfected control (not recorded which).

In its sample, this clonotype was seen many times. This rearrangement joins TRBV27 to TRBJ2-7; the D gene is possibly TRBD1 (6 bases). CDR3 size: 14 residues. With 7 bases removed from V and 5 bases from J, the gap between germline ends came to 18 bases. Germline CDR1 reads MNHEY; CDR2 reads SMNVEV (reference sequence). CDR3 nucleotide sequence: TGTGCCAGCAAACCGGGGACATTAAGCGACGAGCAGTACTTC. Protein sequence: CASKPGTLSDEQYF.

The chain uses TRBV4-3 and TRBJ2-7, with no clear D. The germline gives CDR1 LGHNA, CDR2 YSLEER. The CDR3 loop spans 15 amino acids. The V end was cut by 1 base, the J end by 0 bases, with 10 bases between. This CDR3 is CASSQGTDPSYEQYF. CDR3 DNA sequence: TGCGCCAGCAGCCAAGGTACGGACCCCTCCTACGAGCAGTACTTC.

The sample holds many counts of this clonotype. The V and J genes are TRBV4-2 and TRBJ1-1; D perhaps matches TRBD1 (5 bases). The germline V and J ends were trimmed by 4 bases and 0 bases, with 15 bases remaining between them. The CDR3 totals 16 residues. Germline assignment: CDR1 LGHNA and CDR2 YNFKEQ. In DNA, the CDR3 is TGTGCCAGCAGCCCCCCTCCAGGGACCATGAACACTGAAGCTTTCTTT. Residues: CASSPPPGTMNTEAFF.